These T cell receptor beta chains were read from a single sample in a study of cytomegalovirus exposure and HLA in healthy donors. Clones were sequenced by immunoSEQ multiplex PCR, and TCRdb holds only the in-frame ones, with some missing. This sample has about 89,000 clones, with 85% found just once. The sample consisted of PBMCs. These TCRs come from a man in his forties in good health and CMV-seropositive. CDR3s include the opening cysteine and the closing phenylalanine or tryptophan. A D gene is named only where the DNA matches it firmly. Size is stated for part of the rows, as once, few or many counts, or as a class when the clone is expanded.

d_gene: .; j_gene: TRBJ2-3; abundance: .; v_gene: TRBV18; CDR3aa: CASSRQVDTQYF; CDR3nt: TGTGCCAGCTCACGCCAGGTAGATACGCAGTATTTT
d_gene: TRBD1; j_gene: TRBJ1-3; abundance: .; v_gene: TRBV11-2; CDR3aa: CASSLARQGFSSGNTIYF; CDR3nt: TGTGCCAGCAGCTTAGCCAGACAGGGCTTCTCCTCTGGAAACACCATATATTTT
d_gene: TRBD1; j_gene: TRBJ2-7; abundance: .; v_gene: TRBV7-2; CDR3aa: CASSPTGYEQYF; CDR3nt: TGTGCCAGCAGCCCGACAGGGTACGAGCAGTACTTC
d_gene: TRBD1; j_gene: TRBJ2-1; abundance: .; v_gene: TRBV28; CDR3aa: CASSLAGTGGNEQFF; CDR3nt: TGTGCCAGCAGCCTCGCCGGGACAGGGGGCAATGAGCAGTTCTTC
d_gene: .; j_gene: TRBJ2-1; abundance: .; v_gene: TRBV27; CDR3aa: CASSQYNEQFF; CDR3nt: TGTGCCAGCAGCCAATACAATGAGCAGTTCTTC
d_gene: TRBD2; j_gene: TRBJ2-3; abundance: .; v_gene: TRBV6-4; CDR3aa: CASSSGGGGDTQYF; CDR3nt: TGTGCCAGCAGTTCCGGCGGGGGGGGAGATACGCAGTATTTT
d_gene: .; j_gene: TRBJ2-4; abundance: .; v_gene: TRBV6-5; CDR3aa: CASSYSGSLAKNIQYF; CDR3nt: TGTGCCAGCAGTTACTCGGGGAGTCTAGCCAAAAACATTCAGTACTTC
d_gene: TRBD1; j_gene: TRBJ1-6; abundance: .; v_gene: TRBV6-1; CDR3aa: CASSEAVGGTGAWISPLHF; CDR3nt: TGTGCCAGCAGTGAAGCGGTCGGCGGGACAGGGGCTTGGATTTCACCCCTCCACTTT
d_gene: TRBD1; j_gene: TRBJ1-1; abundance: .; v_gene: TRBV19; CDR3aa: CASSPHRGGAEAFF; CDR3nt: TGTGCCAGTAGTCCGCACAGGGGGGGGGCTGAAGCTTTCTTT
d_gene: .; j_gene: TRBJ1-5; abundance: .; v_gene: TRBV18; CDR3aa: CASSPPSGSYSNQPQHF; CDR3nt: TGTGCCAGCTCACCACCGTCAGGTTCCTATAGCAATCAGCCCCAGCATTTT
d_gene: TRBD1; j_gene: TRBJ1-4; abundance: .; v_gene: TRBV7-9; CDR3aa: CASSFGGQATNEKLFF; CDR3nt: TGTGCCAGCAGCTTTGGGGGACAGGCAACTAATGAAAAACTGTTTTTT
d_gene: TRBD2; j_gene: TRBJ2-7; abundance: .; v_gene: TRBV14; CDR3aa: CASSQDGLAGGIYEQYF; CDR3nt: TGTGCCAGCAGCCAAGACGGACTAGCGGGGGGTATATACGAGCAGTACTTC
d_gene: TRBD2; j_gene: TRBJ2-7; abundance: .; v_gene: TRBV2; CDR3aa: CASSLMGAASGSVYEQYF; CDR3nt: TGTGCCAGCAGCTTAATGGGGGCGGCTAGCGGGAGTGTCTACGAGCAGTACTTC
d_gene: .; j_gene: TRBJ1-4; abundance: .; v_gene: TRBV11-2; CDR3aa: CASRPGHFATNEKLFF; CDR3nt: TGTGCCAGCAGACCGGGACACTTTGCAACTAATGAAAAACTGTTTTTT
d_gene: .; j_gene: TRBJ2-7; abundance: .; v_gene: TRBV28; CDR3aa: CASNPQGSFYEQYF; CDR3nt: TGTGCCAGCAACCCCCAGGGATCCTTTTACGAGCAGTACTTC
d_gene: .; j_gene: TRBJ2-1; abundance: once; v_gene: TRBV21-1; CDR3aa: CASSNGASGESYNEQFF; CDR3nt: TGTGCCAGCAGCAATGGGGCCTCGGGGGAGTCCTACAATGAGCAGTTCTTC
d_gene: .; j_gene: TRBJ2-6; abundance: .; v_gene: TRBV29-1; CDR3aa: CSVVVGGSGANVLTF; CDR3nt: TGCAGCGTTGTCGTCGGGGGCTCTGGGGCCAACGTCCTGACTTTC
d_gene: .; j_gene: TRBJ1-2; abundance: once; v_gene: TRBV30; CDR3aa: CAWSAPTNGYGYTF; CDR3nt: TGTGCCTGGAGTGCGCCGACAAACGGCTATGGCTACACCTTC
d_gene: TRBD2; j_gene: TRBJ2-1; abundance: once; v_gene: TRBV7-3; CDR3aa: CASSLSTSGSNEQFF; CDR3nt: TGTGCCAGCAGCTTAAGTACTAGCGGGAGTAATGAGCAGTTCTTC
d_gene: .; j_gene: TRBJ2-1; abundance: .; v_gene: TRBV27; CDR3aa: CASRHRDTTTREQFF; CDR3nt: TGTGCCAGCCGGCACCGGGACACTACGACGAGGGAGCAGTTCTTC
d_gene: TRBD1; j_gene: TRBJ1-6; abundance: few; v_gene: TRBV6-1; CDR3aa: CASRPGQSGSSPLHF; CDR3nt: TGTGCCAGCAGACCGGGACAGTCAGGGAGCTCACCCCTCCACTTT
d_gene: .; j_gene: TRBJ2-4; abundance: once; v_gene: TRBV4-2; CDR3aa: CASSQESGTLQYF; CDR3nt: TGTGCCAGCAGCCAAGAGTCTGGGACTCTTCAGTACTTC
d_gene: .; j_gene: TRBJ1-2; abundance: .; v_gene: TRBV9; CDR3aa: CASSVGSDYGYTF; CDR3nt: TGTGCCAGCAGCGTAGGCAGTGACTATGGCTACACCTTC
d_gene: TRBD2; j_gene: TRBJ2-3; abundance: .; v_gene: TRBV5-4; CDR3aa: CASSHGAGGGAGTDTQYF; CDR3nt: TGTGCCAGCAGCCATGGGGCCGGCGGGGGGGCAGGCACAGATACGCAGTATTTT
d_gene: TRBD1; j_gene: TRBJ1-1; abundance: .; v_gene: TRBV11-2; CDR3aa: CASSQGQGRTEAFF; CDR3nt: TGTGCCAGCAGCCAGGGACAGGGGAGGACTGAAGCTTTCTTT
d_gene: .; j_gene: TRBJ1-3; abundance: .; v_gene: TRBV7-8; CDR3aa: CASSLSGGSNTIYF; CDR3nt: TGTGCCAGCAGCTTAAGTGGAGGTTCAAACACCATATATTTT
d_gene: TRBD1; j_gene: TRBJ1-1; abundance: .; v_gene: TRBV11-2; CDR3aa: CASSLEPDRVNTEAFF; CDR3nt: TGTGCCAGCAGCTTAGAGCCAGACAGGGTGAACACTGAAGCTTTCTTT
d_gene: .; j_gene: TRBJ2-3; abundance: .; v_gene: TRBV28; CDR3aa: CASRLRAGRDTQYF; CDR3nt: TGTGCCAGCAGATTGCGAGCGGGCAGGGATACGCAGTATTTT
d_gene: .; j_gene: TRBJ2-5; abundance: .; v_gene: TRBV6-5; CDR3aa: CASSVRGEETQYF; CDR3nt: TGTGCCAGCAGTGTTCGGGGAGAAGAGACCCAGTACTTC
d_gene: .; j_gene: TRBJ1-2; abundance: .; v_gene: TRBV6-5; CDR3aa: CASSNNRDGYTF; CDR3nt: TGTGCCAGCAGTAACAACAGGGATGGCTACACCTTC
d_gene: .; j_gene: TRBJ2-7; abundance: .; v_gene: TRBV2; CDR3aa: CASSARDSYEQYF; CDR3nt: TGTGCCAGCAGTGCCAGGGACTCCTACGAGCAGTACTTC
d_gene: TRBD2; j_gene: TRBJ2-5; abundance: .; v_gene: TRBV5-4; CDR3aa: CASSQEKGGSEQETQYF; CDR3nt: TGTGCCAGCAGCCAAGAAAAAGGCGGGAGCGAGCAAGAGACCCAGTACTTC
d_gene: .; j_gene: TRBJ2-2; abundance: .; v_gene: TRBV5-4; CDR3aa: CASSLPHRATGELFF; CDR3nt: TGTGCCAGCAGCTTGCCTCACAGGGCCACCGGGGAGCTGTTTTTT
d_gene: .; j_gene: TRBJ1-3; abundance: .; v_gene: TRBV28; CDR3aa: CASTINPVGNTIYF; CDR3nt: TGTGCCAGCACCATTAACCCGGTTGGAAACACCATATATTTT
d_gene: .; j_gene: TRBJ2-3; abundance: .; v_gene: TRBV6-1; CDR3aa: CASSGISGYTDTQYF; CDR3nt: TGTGCCAGCAGTGGGATTAGCGGCTACACAGATACGCAGTATTTT
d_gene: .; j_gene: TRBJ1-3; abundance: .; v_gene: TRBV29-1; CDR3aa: CSVVEGSGNTIYF; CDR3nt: TGCAGCGTTGTGGAGGGCTCTGGAAACACCATATATTTT
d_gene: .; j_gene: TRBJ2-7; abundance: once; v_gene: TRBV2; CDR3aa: CASSETGGEQYF; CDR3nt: TGTGCCAGCAGTGAAACCGGGGGCGAGCAGTACTTC
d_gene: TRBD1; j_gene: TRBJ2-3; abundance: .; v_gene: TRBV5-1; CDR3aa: CASSFGPRDRSTDTQYF; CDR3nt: TGCGCCAGCAGCTTTGGCCCCCGGGACAGGTCGACAGATACGCAGTATTTT
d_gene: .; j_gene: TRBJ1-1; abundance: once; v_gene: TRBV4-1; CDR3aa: CASSQDPRVGTEAFF; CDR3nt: TGCGCCAGCAGCCAAGATCCCAGGGTAGGAACTGAAGCTTTCTTT
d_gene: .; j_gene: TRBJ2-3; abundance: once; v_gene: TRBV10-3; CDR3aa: CAISDPGQPGLTDTQYF; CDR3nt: TGTGCCATCAGTGACCCAGGGCAGCCGGGCCTAACAGATACGCAGTATTTT
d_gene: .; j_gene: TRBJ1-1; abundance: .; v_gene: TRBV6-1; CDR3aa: CASSERGKGITEAFF; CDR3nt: TGTGCCAGCAGTGAAAGGGGGAAGGGCATCACTGAAGCTTTCTTT
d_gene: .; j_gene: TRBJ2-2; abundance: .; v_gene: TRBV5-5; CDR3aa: CASSLTGWTGELFF; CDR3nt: TGTGCCAGCAGCTTGACAGGGTGGACCGGGGAGCTGTTTTTT
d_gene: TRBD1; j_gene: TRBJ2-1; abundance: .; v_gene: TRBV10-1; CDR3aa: CASRRQGTNEQFF; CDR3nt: TGCGCCAGCCGTAGACAGGGGACCAATGAGCAGTTCTTC
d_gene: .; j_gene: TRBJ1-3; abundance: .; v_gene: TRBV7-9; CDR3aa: CASHSIFGNTIYF; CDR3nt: TGTGCCAGCCACTCTATATTCGGAAACACCATATATTTT
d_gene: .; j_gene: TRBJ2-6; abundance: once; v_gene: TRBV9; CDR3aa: CASSVAPGLSGANVLTF; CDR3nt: TGTGCCAGCAGCGTAGCGCCGGGACTCTCTGGGGCCAACGTCCTGACTTTC
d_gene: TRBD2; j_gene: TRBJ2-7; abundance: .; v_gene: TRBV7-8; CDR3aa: CASSRRLAGGGEQYF; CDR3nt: TGTGCCAGCAGCCGCCGGCTAGCGGGAGGCGGCGAGCAGTACTTC
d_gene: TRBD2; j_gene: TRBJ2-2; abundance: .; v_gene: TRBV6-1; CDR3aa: CASRAGGVFTGELFF; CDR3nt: TGTGCCAGCAGGGCGGGGGGCGTTTTCACCGGGGAGCTGTTTTTT
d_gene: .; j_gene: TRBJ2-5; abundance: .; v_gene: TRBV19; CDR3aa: CASSTSGKETQYF; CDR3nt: TGTGCCAGTAGTACGTCAGGGAAAGAGACCCAGTACTTC
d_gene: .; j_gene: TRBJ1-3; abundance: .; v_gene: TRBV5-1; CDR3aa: CASSLGGGRSSGNTIYF; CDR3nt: TGCGCCAGCAGCTTGGGCGGGGGACGGAGCTCTGGAAACACCATATATTTT
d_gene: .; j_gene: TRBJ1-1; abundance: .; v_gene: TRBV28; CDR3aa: CASIPRALESAFF; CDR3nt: TGTGCCAGCATCCCGAGGGCCTTGGAATCAGCTTTCTTT
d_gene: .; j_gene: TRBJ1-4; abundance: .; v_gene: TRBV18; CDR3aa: CASSPRVQGNEKLFF; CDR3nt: TGTGCCAGCTCACCACGGGTCCAGGGAAATGAAAAACTGTTTTTT
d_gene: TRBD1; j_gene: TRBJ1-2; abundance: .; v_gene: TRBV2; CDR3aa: CASSGLQGAHGGYTF; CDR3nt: TGTGCCAGCAGTGGTTTGCAGGGGGCCCACGGGGGCTACACCTTC
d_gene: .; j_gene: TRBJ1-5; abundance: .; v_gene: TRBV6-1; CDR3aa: CASTFPAVPGQPQHF; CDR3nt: TGTGCCAGCACCTTCCCGGCGGTCCCCGGTCAGCCCCAGCATTTT
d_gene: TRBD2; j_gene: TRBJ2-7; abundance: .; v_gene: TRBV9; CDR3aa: CASSAGLAGGREQYF; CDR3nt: TGTGCCAGCAGCGCGGGACTAGCGGGAGGGCGCGAGCAGTACTTC